These 8 T cell receptor beta chains were all obtained from the same sample, sequenced in a study of T cell repertoires in cytomegalovirus infection. For these TCRs, the target antigens are not known. TCRdb fed the reads into MiXCR, producing one record per CDR3 protein. The sample consists of 45,000 to 75,000 distinct CDR3 sequences, roughly a third of them appearing once. Sequencing was performed on PBMCs, sequenced either directly or after in vitro stimulation (not recorded which). The source of these receptors is a human donor in good health (CMV status not recorded). Some clones in this sample may be carry-over from other donors' samples.

This clonotype was counted only a few times. The rearrangement links TRBV7-2 to TRBJ1-2; TRBD1 aligns across 8 bases. This CDR3 is 12 amino acids long. Germline assignment: CDR1 SGHTA and CDR2 FQGNSA. Unmatched junction bases numbered 0, after V lost 3 bases and J lost 6 bases. CDR3 residues: CASSLTGDGYTF. CDR3 DNA sequence: TGTGCCAGCAGCTTGACAGGGGATGGCTACACCTTC.

The CDR3 spells CASSLAPGLATEQFF. For the CDR3, the DNA is TGTGCCAGCAGCTTAGCGCCCGGACTAGCGACTGAGCAGTTCTTC. The chain is built from TRBV7-2 and TRBJ2-1; 9 nucleotides align to TRBD2. CDR3 length: 15 residues. Germline CDR1 is SGHTA and CDR2 is FQGNSA. J was trimmed by 9 bases and V by 0 bases; bases with no gene match: 6.

This chain uses TRBV6-6 with TRBJ2-1, with 8 bases identical to TRBD1. The CDR3 is 14 amino acids. The V gene's germline CDR1 is MNHNY and CDR2 SVGAGI (reference sequence). Unmatched junction bases numbered 5, after V lost 6 bases and J lost 4 bases. The CDR3 DNA reads TGTGCCAGCAGCTACCGGGACAGGTACAATGAGCAGTTCTTC. It translates to CASSYRDRYNEQFF.

This chain connects TRBV7-2 to TRBJ1-5; 7 nucleotides line up with TRBD1. V dropped 1 base and J dropped 5; count of bases not matched to a gene: 5. The V gene's germline CDR1 is SGHTA and CDR2 FQGNSA. CDR3 length: 15 residues. The CDR3 nucleotides read TGTGCCAGCAGCTTAGACAGGGGTTTTGATCAGCCCCAGCATTTT. Protein sequence: CASSLDRGFDQPQHF. The entire variable domain, with the rest obtained from reference TRBV7-2 and TRBJ1-5, is as follows: GAGVSQSPSNKVTEKGKDVELRCDPISGHTALYWYRQSLGQGLEFLIYFQGNSAPDKSGLPSDRFSAERTGGSVSTLTIQRTQQEDSAVYLCASSLDRGFDQPQHFGDGTRLSIL.

The chain links TRBV4-1 to TRBJ1-6; 7 bases align to TRBD1. The CDR3 covers 17 residues. Germline CDR1 MGHRA, CDR2 YSYEKL. J was trimmed by 8 bases and V by 4 bases; bases with no gene match: 14. CDR3 sequence: CASSLTIPGQRDSPLHF. CDR3 in DNA: TGCGCCAGCAGCCTAACGATCCCGGGACAGCGTGATTCACCCCTCCACTTT.

This clonotype was seen many times. V gene TRBV7-2 combines with J gene TRBJ2-7; perhaps TRBD2 as D (6 bases). Per germline, CDR1 SGHTA and CDR2 FQGNSA. This CDR3 region has 13 residues. The V end was cut by 6 bases, the J end by 3 bases, with 12 bases between. The CDR3 coding sequence is TGTGCCAGCAGGGGGCCGGGACTCTACGAGCAGTACTTC. Its translation is CASRGPGLYEQYF.

In its sample, this clonotype was seen a few times. CDR3 nucleotide sequence: TGCGCCAGCAGCCCATATGGGAGGGGAGAGAGAGGCTACACCTTC. This gives the protein CASSPYGRGERGYTF. The V gene is TRBV4-1, the J gene TRBJ1-2; tentatively, D is TRBD1 (5 bases). The V end lost 4 bases, the J end lost 8 bases, and 20 bases lay between the germline ends. Germline assignment: CDR1 MGHRA and CDR2 YSYEKL. This CDR3 has 15 amino acids.

The chain combines TRBV14 with TRBJ2-2; tentatively, D is TRBD1 or TRBD2 (5 bases each). This CDR3 is 17 amino acids long. Germline loops: CDR1 SGHDN, CDR2 FVKESK. The V and J ends lost 0 bases and 4 bases respectively, with 15 bases between them. The CDR3 protein is CASSQDRGRRSTGELFF. DNA for the CDR3: TGTGCCAGCAGCCAAGATAGGGGTAGGAGGAGCACCGGGGAGCTGTTTTTT.